The 30 T cell receptor beta chains below were found in one sample sequenced in a study of T-cell reconstitution after alpha-beta-depleted transplantation in children. Unique molecular identifiers were incorporated when the TCRbeta library was constructed. TCRdb re-derived calls from the PCR reads in MiXCR, one entry per CDR3 protein. There are about 830,000 distinct CDR3 sequences in the sample; around 17% occur only once, and approximately 5% lies in the top ten. Sequences were derived from PBMCs, mostly from graft donor cells, sampled 360 days after TCRalphabeta/CD19-depleted stem cell transplant. The receptors shown here come from a male patient aged 10-17 years who had a stem cell transplant for acute lymphoblastic leukemia, so the T cells may come from the graft donor.

V gene TRBV14 combines with J gene TRBJ2-5; possibly TRBD2 for D (6 bases). Between the trimmed V and J ends, which lost 3 bases and 1 base, there was a span of 15 bases. The CDR3 consists of 16 residues. Per germline, CDR1 SGHDN and CDR2 FVKESK. CDR3 coding DNA: TGTGCCAGCAGCCAGCAGGTGGGGGGTCCCCAAGAGACCCAGTACTTC. Translation gives CASSQQVGGPQETQYF.

J is TRBJ2-1 and V is TRBV3-1, with no clear D. Trimming left V 0 bases short and J 6 bases short, with 21 bases between. Germline V gene lookup returns CDR1 LGHDT and CDR2 YNNKEL (reference sequence). This CDR3 is 18 amino acids long. The CDR3 is CASSQDRRGGPVGNEQFF. CDR3 DNA: TGTGCCAGCAGCCAAGATAGGCGCGGCGGCCCTGTGGGCAATGAGCAGTTCTTC.

The CDR3 DNA is TGTGCCACCAGCAGACATGTAGATGAGACCCAGTACTTC. Its protein product is CATSRHVDETQYF. This rearrangement joins TRBV15 to TRBJ2-5; D is ambiguous. There are 13 residues in the CDR3. Germline assignment: CDR1 LNHNV and CDR2 YYDKDF (reference sequence). Trimming pared 2 bases from V and 5 bases from J, leaving 9 bases between.

This rearrangement joins TRBV27 to TRBJ2-7, with 7 bases fitting TRBD2. This CDR3 contains 17 residues. Germline trimming cut 2 bases from V and 1 base from J; bases unmatched to any gene: 11. The germline CDR1 and CDR2 sequences are MNHEY and SMNVEV (reference sequence). CDR3 sequence reads: CASSLPPGSGWSYEQYF. The CDR3 coding sequence is TGTGCCAGCAGTTTACCCCCGGGTAGCGGGTGGTCCTACGAGCAGTACTTC.

The chain has TRBV6-1 and TRBJ1-5; the D gene is possibly TRBD1 (6 bases). The germline V gene encodes CDR1 MNHNS and CDR2 SASEGT. This CDR3 is built from 15 residues. Deletions cut 5 bases from V and 3 bases from J, with 14 bases between. The chain's CDR3 is CASSPGGPSNQPQHF. The CDR3 nucleotides read TGTGCCAGCAGTCCCGGGGGCCCTTCCAATCAGCCCCAGCATTTT.

About this clonotype itself: A single base separates this from a much larger clone, so it may be a read error. V is TRBV4-1 and J is TRBJ2-1; D uncertain. The CDR3 has 14 residues. Looked up from germline, CDR1 is MGHRA and CDR2 is YSYEKL. The V gene lost 2 bases and the J gene lost 0 bases, with 5 bases spanning the gap. CDR3 in amino acids: CASSQWSSYNEQFF. DNA for the CDR3: TGCGCCAGCAGCCAATGGAGCTCCTACAATGAGCAGTTCTTC.

This rearrangement joins TRBV29-1 to TRBJ2-1, with TRBD2 matching 12 bases. The CDR3 loop spans 18 amino acids. Germline-derived CDR1 and CDR2 are SQVTM and ANQGSEA. Trimming removed 5 bases from V and 5 bases from J; junction bases left unmatched: 16. CDR3 in DNA: TGCAGCGTTTACAGTCGGGGGCTAGCGGGAGGGCCCGACAATGAGCAGTTCTTC. Translated: CSVYSRGLAGGPDNEQFF.

V gene TRBV4-1 combines with J gene TRBJ2-2; D gene uncertain. Germline V gene lookup returns CDR1 MGHRA and CDR2 YSYEKL. CDR3 length: 15 amino acids. V was trimmed by 1 base and J by 5 bases, leaving 11 bases between them. The CDR3 DNA is TGCGCCAGCAGCCAAGCGAGCGCCCCGACCGGGGAGCTGTTTTTT. It codes for CASSQASAPTGELFF.

J is TRBJ1-5 and V is TRBV29-1, with a weak D call TRBD1 (5 bases). V lost 6 bases and J 7 bases, leaving 16 bases between the germline ends. Germline CDR1 reads SQVTM; CDR2 reads ANQGSEA. The CDR3 is 13 amino acids. CDR3 DNA sequence: TGCAGCGTCGCGGAGGGGTTTGGCCAGCCCCAGCATTTT. Translated: CSVAEGFGQPQHF.

This clonotype was seen a handful of times. The rearrangement joins TRBV7-6 to TRBJ2-7; D is ambiguous. Germline CDR1 reads SGHVS; CDR2 reads FNYEAQ. The CDR3 runs to 13 residues. V lost 5 bases to trimming and J lost 2 bases, with 10 bases between them. CDR3 sequence reads: CASSGRAPYEQYF. The CDR3, as DNA: TGTGCCAGCAGCGGCCGGGCCCCCTACGAGCAGTACTTC.

This clonotype was seen more than once but under ten times. V and J are TRBV11-1 and TRBJ2-2; D is perhaps TRBD2 (5 bases). The CDR3 is made up of 18 amino acids. The V gene's germline CDR1 is SGHAT and CDR2 FQDESV (reference sequence). Trimming took 4 bases from V and 4 from J, leaving 22 bases between them. In DNA, the CDR3 is TGTGCCAGCAGCTCCCGCGGCGGGCCTGAAACATTCACCGGGGAGCTGTTTTTT. It specifies CASSSRGGPETFTGELFF.

Only a few counts were recorded for this clonotype. The chain employs TRBV5-6 and TRBJ2-1, with a weak D call TRBD2 (6 bases). The germline CDR1 and CDR2 sequences are SGHDT and YYEEEE. V was trimmed by 7 bases and J by 0 bases, leaving 20 bases between them. The CDR3 is made up of 17 amino acids. The CDR3 DNA reads as TGTGCCAGCCGAGATAGGAGGGGCCCAAGCTCCTACAATGAGCAGTTCTTC. This translates into CASRDRRGPSSYNEQFF. Full variable domain (remainder filled in from reference TRBV5-6 and TRBJ2-1): DAGVTQSPTHLIKTRGQQVTLRCSPKSGHDTVSWYQQALGQGPQFIFQYYEEEERQRGNFPDRFSGHQFPNYSSELNVNALLLGDSALYLCASRDRRGPSSYNEQFFGPGTRLTVL.

This sequence joins TRBV18 and TRBJ2-6; D may be TRBD2 (5 bases). V lost 2 bases to trimming and J lost 0 bases, with 8 bases between them. Germline CDR1 is KGHSH and CDR2 is LQKENI. The CDR3 length is 16 residues. The CDR3 protein is CASSPWRNSGANVLTF. DNA of the CDR3: TGTGCCAGCTCACCATGGAGGAACTCTGGGGCCAACGTCCTGACTTTC.

In its sample, this clonotype was seen many times. The chain combines TRBV5-1 with TRBJ2-7, with 10 bases fitting TRBD1. CDR3 length: 16 residues. V shed 4 bases and J 0 bases; nucleotides not matched to a gene: 7. Germline V gives CDR1 SGHRS, CDR2 YFSETQ. The CDR3 sequence is CASSTLRDRGSYEQYF. The CDR3 bases are TGCGCCAGCAGCACGCTCCGGGACAGGGGCTCCTACGAGCAGTACTTC.

The chain links TRBV7-2 to TRBJ1-5, with D possibly matching TRBD1 (5 bases). The CDR3 is 16 residues long. V gave up 0 bases and J gave up 4 bases, with 13 bases separating them. The germline CDR1 and CDR2 sequences are SGHTA and FQGNSA. The CDR3 spells CASSLATAVLNQPQHF. DNA of the CDR3: TGTGCCAGCAGCTTAGCGACAGCCGTTCTTAATCAGCCCCAGCATTTT.

This clonotype was counted a few times. The chain is built from TRBV9 and TRBJ2-1, with unresolved D. CDR3 size: 14 residues. Trimming removed 0 bases from V and 4 bases from J, with 8 bases in between. CDR1 SGDLS and CDR2 YYNGEE come from the germline V gene. This chain's CDR3 is CASSVGDEYNEQFF. The DNA for the CDR3 is TGTGCCAGCAGCGTAGGCGACGAGTACAATGAGCAGTTCTTC.

This clonotype was counted at least ten times. This chain uses TRBV9 with TRBJ2-1; TRBD2 matches 11 bases. This CDR3 comprises 15 residues. J was trimmed by 6 bases and V by 4 bases; bases with no gene match: 6. Looked up from germline, CDR1 is SGDLS and CDR2 is YYNGEE. CDR3 nucleotide sequence: TGTGCCAGCAGCCTCAGACTAGCGGGGCGCAATGAGCAGTTCTTC. Amino acid sequence: CASSLRLAGRNEQFF.

The chain carries TRBV29-1 and TRBJ1-4; D perhaps matches TRBD1 (5 bases). Trimming stripped 4 bases from V and 11 bases from J, with 8 bases between. The CDR3 sequence is 10 residues long. From germline, CDR1 is SQVTM and CDR2 ANQGSEA. Here the CDR3 reads CSVAEGKLFF. CDR3 DNA sequence: TGCAGCGTTGCTGAGGGGAAACTGTTTTTT.

This clonotype has a handful of counts. The chain combines TRBV9 with TRBJ2-1, with TRBD1 as a possible D gene (5 bases). CDR1 and CDR2 from the germline V gene are SGDLS and YYNGEE. This CDR3 has 21 amino acids. Deletions cut 0 bases from V and 3 bases from J, with 28 bases between. As DNA, the CDR3 is TGTGCCAGCAGCGTAGTCGCCTCTCCGCCCGCTCAGGGTACGGACTACAATGAGCAGTTCTTC. This sequence encodes CASSVVASPPAQGTDYNEQFF.

This clonotype came up a few times. V usage is TRBV9 and J usage is TRBJ2-1; TRBD1 might be the D (6 bases). Trimming shortened V by 3 bases and J by 3 bases, and 10 bases separated the two germline ends. Germline CDR1 SGDLS, CDR2 YYNGEE. This CDR3 spans 14 amino acids. CDR3 residues: CASSERGNYNEQFF. CDR3 bases: TGTGCCAGCAGCGAGAGGGGGAACTACAATGAGCAGTTCTTC.

This clonotype showed up many times. The rearrangement uses TRBV5-1 and TRBJ2-7; 8 bases are shared with TRBD1. The V gene end was trimmed by 3 bases and the J gene end by 2 bases; junction bases not matched to a gene: 4. The CDR3 spans 14 residues. CDR1 is SGHRS, CDR2 YFSETQ, per germline. The CDR3 DNA follows: TGCGCCAGCAGCTACCGGGACAGGACCTACGAGCAGTACTTC. This translates into CASSYRDRTYEQYF.

The chain uses TRBV20-1 and TRBJ1-4; D is undetermined. The V end was cut by 3 bases, the J end by 17 bases, with 16 bases between. The CDR3 contains 11 residues. Per germline, CDR1 DFQATT and CDR2 SNEGSKA (reference sequence). CDR3 nucleotides: TGCAGTGCTAGCCTGAGCGGGGTGGGTTTTTTT. It yields the protein CSASLSGVGFF.

The chain is built from TRBV11-2 and TRBJ2-1; TRBD2 matches at 12 bases. This CDR3 has 18 residues. The germline CDR1 and CDR2 sequences are SGHAT and FQNNGV. Losses at the gene ends were 1 base for V and 2 bases for J; bases not matched to a gene: 6. The CDR3 is CASSLGSLAGGPYNEQFF. The DNA of the CDR3 is TGTGCCAGCAGCTTAGGGTCCCTAGCGGGGGGGCCCTACAATGAGCAGTTCTTC.

The genes are TRBV27 and TRBJ2-7; D is perhaps TRBD2 (6 bases). This CDR3 comprises 15 residues. CDR1 is MNHEY and CDR2 is SMNVEV in the germline V gene (reference sequence). V shed 8 bases and J shed 5 bases, with 22 bases lying between them. CDR3 sequence: CASGEEGGGAHEQYF. The DNA for the CDR3 is TGTGCCAGCGGCGAAGAGGGCGGCGGGGCCCACGAGCAGTACTTC.

The chain has TRBV10-1 and TRBJ2-1; 10 bases map to TRBD1. The CDR3 totals 16 residues. J lost 9 bases, V lost 0 bases, and 8 bases had no gene match. Germline V gene data show CDR1 as WNHNN and CDR2 as SYGVQD (reference sequence). The CDR3 bases are TGCGCCAGCAGTGAGTCGAGAAGGACAGGGGGTCTTGAGCAGTTCTTC. Translation gives CASSESRRTGGLEQFF.

This clonotype was seen repeatedly, ten times or more. V is TRBV6-6 and J is TRBJ2-1, with 8 bases identical to TRBD2. In germline, CDR1 is MNHNY, CDR2 SVGAGI (reference sequence). The CDR3 is made up of 13 amino acids. V lost 4 bases and J lost 13; bases outside the gene matches: 9. Written as DNA, the CDR3 is TGTGCCAGCAGTTCCCTTGACAGCGGGGGACAGTTCTTC. It translates to CASSSLDSGGQFF.

This clonotype was detected only a few times. The chain carries TRBV10-2 and TRBJ2-3; D unclear. This CDR3 is 12 amino acids long. Trimming removed 2 bases at V and 7 bases at J, with 7 bases between. Germline loops: CDR1 WSHSY, CDR2 SAAADI. This chain's CDR3 is CASSEGRNTQYF. For the CDR3, the DNA is TGCGCCAGCAGTGAGGGAAGGAATACGCAGTATTTT.

The sample holds many counts of this clonotype. The chain recombines TRBV20-1 with TRBJ2-7; D is ambiguous. V gave up 6 bases and J gave up 0 bases, with 21 bases separating them. Per germline, CDR1 DFQATT and CDR2 SNEGSKA (reference sequence). The CDR3 spans 16 residues. This chain's CDR3 is CSADVPISTFSYEQYF. CDR3 DNA: TGCAGTGCCGACGTCCCAATAAGCACTTTCTCCTACGAGCAGTACTTC.

This chain uses TRBV6-2 or TRBV6-3 with TRBJ2-5; D is perhaps TRBD1 (7 bases). The CDR3 contains 15 residues. V lost 7 bases and J 2 bases, leaving 17 bases between the germline ends. Germline CDR1 MNHEY, CDR2 SVGEGT. As DNA, the CDR3 is TGTGCCAGCAATGACGACAGGGACTTACAAGAGACCCAGTACTTC. It translates to CASNDDRDLQETQYF.

V usage is TRBV7-9 and J usage is TRBJ2-3, with 8 bases that match TRBD2. CDR1 and CDR2 (germline): SEHNR, FQNEAQ (reference sequence). CDR3 size: 16 residues. Germline trimming cut 1 base from V and 2 bases from J; bases unmatched to any gene: 5. CDR3 residues: CASSLVGTSNTDTQYF. In nucleotides, the CDR3 is TGTGCCAGCAGCTTAGTTGGGACTAGTAACACAGATACGCAGTATTTT.